The 8 T cell receptor beta chains below were found in one sample sequenced in a study of response to subunit inactivated influenza vaccine. TCRdb reprocessed the RT-PCR reads with MiXCR, giving one entry per CDR3 protein. The data show 500,000 or so distinct CDR3 sequences, with roughly 9.7% seen just once and approximately 12% held by the top ten. The specimen was PBMCs from blood, collected about 40 days after vaccination. Receptor source: a man over 45 who received an inactivated influenza vaccine.

This clonotype was counted between two and nine times. The chain is built from TRBV10-3 and TRBJ1-4; D gene ambiguous. V gave up 6 bases and J gave up 7 bases, with 9 bases separating them. CDR1 ENHRY and CDR2 SYGVKD come from the germline V gene. This CDR3 is built from 12 residues. CDR3 sequence: CAISSEGEKLFF. In DNA form, the CDR3 reads TGTGCCATCAGCTCGGAAGGTGAAAAACTGTTTTTT.

This clonotype has just a few counts. The chain couples TRBV20-1 to TRBJ1-6; 7 bases are a match to TRBD1. The CDR3 totals 15 residues. The germline gives CDR1 DFQATT, CDR2 SNEGSKA (reference sequence). With 3 bases clipped from V and 7 bases from J, the junction kept 9 bases outside the gene matches. The CDR3 spells CSARAVTGRNSPLHF. CDR3 nucleotides: TGCAGTGCTAGGGCAGTGACAGGGCGGAATTCACCCCTCCACTTT.

There are many counts of this clonotype. This chain links TRBV6-5 with TRBJ2-1, with D perhaps matching TRBD2 (6 bases). This CDR3 contains 15 residues. The germline V and J ends were trimmed by 1 base and 6 bases, with 13 bases remaining between them. Germline V lookup: CDR1 MNHEY, CDR2 SVGAGI. As DNA, the CDR3 is TGTGCCAGCAGTTACTGGCAGGGAGGTTTCAATGAGCAGTTCTTC. Residues: CASSYWQGGFNEQFF.

This clonotype was found a few times. The chain joins TRBV2 to TRBJ2-2; 8 bases align to TRBD2. Germline trimming cut 6 bases from V and 4 bases from J; bases unmatched to any gene: 10. The CDR3 loop spans 16 amino acids. Per the germline V gene, CDR1 is SNHLY and CDR2 is FYNNEI. CDR3 in amino acids: CASSKKSGSGTGELFF. The CDR3 nucleotides are TGTGCCAGCAGCAAAAAGAGCGGGAGTGGCACCGGGGAGCTGTTTTTT.

Many counts were recorded for this clonotype. The chain employs TRBV12-3 or TRBV12-4 and TRBJ1-5, with unresolved D. With 1 base removed from V and 3 bases from J, the gap between germline ends came to 7 bases. The CDR3 spans 14 residues. The CDR3 DNA is TGTGCCAGCAGTTTAGGCCGGATCAATCAGCCCCAGCATTTT. Amino acids: CASSLGRINQPQHF.

This clonotype occurred many times. CDR3 amino acids: CSAPLQAPSTSTDTQYF. The CDR3 DNA reads as TGCAGTGCTCCCCTCCAGGCCCCATCCACTAGCACAGATACGCAGTATTTT. The chain uses TRBV20-1 and TRBJ2-3; no firm D call. V was trimmed by 5 bases and J by 0 bases, leaving 21 bases between them. CDR3 length: 17 residues. CDR1 is DFQATT and CDR2 is SNEGSKA in the germline V gene (reference sequence).

This clonotype appeared a few times. The V gene is TRBV12-3 or TRBV12-4, the J gene TRBJ1-1; D not resolved. The CDR3 runs 12 residues. Deletions cut 11 bases from V and 1 base from J, with 11 bases between. CDR3 sequence (DNA): TGTGCCTCTGGGCACCCGAACACTGAAGCTTTCTTT. Encoded protein: CASGHPNTEAFF.

This clonotype was recorded a few times. The V and J genes are TRBV10-3 and TRBJ2-7, with D possibly being TRBD1 or TRBD2 (5 bases each). The CDR3 is made up of 10 amino acids. With 8 bases removed from V and 6 bases from J, the gap between germline ends came to 8 bases. Germline loops: CDR1 ENHRY, CDR2 SYGVKD. CDR3 loop: CAIGGREQYF. CDR3 DNA sequence: TGTGCCATCGGGGGTCGCGAGCAGTACTTC.